The 16 T cell receptor beta chains in this list originate from one sample, sequenced in a study of cytomegalovirus exposure and HLA in healthy donors. Vbeta (60) and Jbeta (13) primers were used in the PCR. The assay was immunoSEQ multiplex PCR, and TCRdb's table has in-frame clones only and misses some. This repertoire shows over 150,000 clones, about 73% found once; its top ten account for roughly 13%. Sequencing was done on a sample of PBMCs. The receptors originated from a woman between 50 and 59 years old in good health and CMV-seropositive.

This clone was seen a few times. At the DNA level, this CDR3 is encoded by other sequences in the same sample as well. CDR3 in amino acids: CASSVAGGPQETQYF. DNA for the CDR3: TGTGCCAGCAGCGTAGCGGGGGGCCCCCAAGAGACCCAGTACTTC. The V call is TRBV9, the J call TRBJ2-5, with D perhaps TRBD2 (7 bases). The CDR3 runs to 15 residues. The germline V gene has CDR1 SGDLS and CDR2 YYNGEE. V was cut by 0 bases and J by 1 base, with 10 bases left in between.

The J gene is TRBJ2-7, the V gene TRBV11-2, with a weak D call TRBD2 (5 bases). The V end lost 5 bases, the J end lost 0 bases, and 14 bases lay between the germline ends. CDR3 length equals 15 residues. CDR1 SGHAT and CDR2 FQNNGV come from the germline V gene. CDR3 coding DNA: TGTGCCAGCAGCCCCGGGGTGGACCCCTCCTACGAGCAGTACTTC. Translating gives CASSPGVDPSYEQYF.

The chain combines TRBV19 with TRBJ2-7, with D possibly matching TRBD2 (5 bases). The CDR3 has 15 amino acids. The ends were cut back, 3 bases at V and 0 bases at J, with 12 bases in the middle. Germline V lookup: CDR1 LNHDA, CDR2 SQIVND (reference sequence). The CDR3 spells CASSMRVRPSYEQYF. CDR3 nucleotide sequence: TGTGCCAGTAGTATGAGGGTTAGACCCTCCTACGAGCAGTACTTC.

The chain recombines TRBV11-2 with TRBJ2-5; the D is unclear. This CDR3 is 14 amino acids long. Germline V gene data show CDR1 as SGHAT and CDR2 as FQNNGV. The germline V and J ends were trimmed by 5 bases and 1 base, with 11 bases remaining between them. The DNA for the CDR3 is TGTGCCAGCAGCCTCGGTCTCCGCCAAGAGACCCAGTACTTC. Protein: CASSLGLRQETQYF.

This chain joins TRBV9 and TRBJ2-1; D uncertain. Looked up from germline, CDR1 is SGDLS and CDR2 is YYNGEE. Trimming took 4 bases from V and 0 from J, leaving 14 bases between them. This CDR3 has 16 amino acids. The CDR3: CASSKSVGSSYNEQFF. CDR3 nucleotide sequence: TGTGCCAGCAGCAAAAGCGTAGGAAGCTCCTACAATGAGCAGTTCTTC.

The chain uses TRBV30 and TRBJ2-2; D uncertain. The CDR3 loop spans 15 amino acids. Germline assignment: CDR1 GTSNPN and CDR2 SVGIG (reference sequence). V lost 2 bases and J 0 bases, leaving 10 bases between the germline ends. The DNA of the CDR3 is TGTGCCTGGAGTCGTATGGGCGCGAACACCGGGGAGCTGTTTTTT. Protein product: CAWSRMGANTGELFF. The whole variable domain, filled in from reference TRBV30 and TRBJ2-2, reads SQTIHQWPATLVQPVGSPLSLECTVEGTSNPNLYWYRQAAGRGLQLLFYSVGIGQISSEVPQNLSASRPQDRQFILSSKKLLLSDSGFYLCAWSRMGANTGELFFGEGSRLTVL.

A word on this clone: At one end the junction does not follow the germline gene, possibly because of a read error. The same CDR3 can be traced to other DNA sequences in this sample. The rearrangement links TRBV13 to TRBJ2-7, with D tentatively TRBD1 (6 bases). The CDR3 has 12 residues. Germline CDR1 and CDR2: PRHDT and FYEKMQ (reference sequence). The CDR3 region is CASSQGRYEQYF. DNA of the CDR3: TGTGCTAGCAGCCAGGGGCGCTACGAGCAGTACTTC.

This clone has only a few counts. This chain joins TRBV7-9 and TRBJ1-4; TRBD1 might be the D (6 bases). V was cut by 5 bases and J by 6 bases, with 13 bases left in between. CDR1 is SEHNR, CDR2 FQNEAQ, per germline (reference sequence). This CDR3 is 14 amino acids long. CDR3 amino acids: CASSPGQTHEKLFF. The CDR3 coding sequence is TGTGCCAGCAGCCCGGGACAAACCCATGAAAAACTGTTTTTT.

The J gene is TRBJ2-7, the V gene TRBV30, with 7 bases aligning to TRBD1. Germline values: CDR1 GTSNPN, CDR2 SVGIG (reference sequence). This CDR3 is 13 amino acids long. V trimming: 5 bases; J trimming: 7 bases; junction bases outside the gene matches: 11. CDR3 DNA sequence: TGTGCCTGGGGGGACAGACCTGAAGAAGAGCAGTACTTC. The encoded protein is CAWGDRPEEEQYF.

This clone was detected only once. The rearrangement uses TRBV2 and TRBJ1-3, with TRBD1 matching 10 bases. This CDR3 comprises 13 residues. The V segment lost 6 bases and the J segment 6 bases; nucleotides outside the gene matches: 2. Germline V gene data show CDR1 as SNHLY and CDR2 as FYNNEI. This CDR3 reads CASSDRGLNTIYF. CDR3 nucleotide sequence: TGTGCCAGCAGCGACAGGGGGCTAAACACCATATATTTT. Filled out from reference TRBV2 and TRBJ1-3, the complete variable domain reads EPEVTQTPSHQVTQMGQEVILRCVPISNHLYFYWYRQILGQKVEFLVSFYNNEISEKSEIFDDQFSVERPDGSNFTLKIRSTKLEDSAMYFCASSDRGLNTIYFGEGSWLTVV.

The chain couples TRBV6-5 to TRBJ2-2; 8 positions agree with TRBD2. The germline V gene has CDR1 MNHEY and CDR2 SVGAGI. After removal of 7 bases from V and 8 bases from J, the junction contained 12 bases not matched to a gene. CDR3 length: 15 amino acids. The CDR3 loop reads CASTQEGGGSGELFF. Written as DNA, the CDR3 is TGTGCCAGCACTCAAGAGGGCGGGGGGTCTGGGGAGCTGTTTTTT.

As for this clone: Other DNA sequences of this sample code for an identical CDR3. The chain is built from TRBV5-4 and TRBJ2-5; 14 positions agree with TRBD2. From germline, CDR1 is SGHNT and CDR2 YYREEE (reference sequence). The CDR3 is made up of 17 amino acids. After removal of 4 bases from V and 2 bases from J, the junction contained 7 bases not matched to a gene. CDR3 bases: TGTGCCAGCAGCGTTGGGACTAGCGGGGGACCTCAAGAGACCCAGTACTTC. This sequence encodes CASSVGTSGGPQETQYF.

The chain is built from TRBV19 and TRBJ1-1, with TRBD1 matching over 7 bases. This CDR3 comprises 17 residues. The trim removed 0 bases at V and 1 base at J, leaving 8 bases unmatched. Germline loops: CDR1 LNHDA, CDR2 SQIVND (reference sequence). CDR3 region: CASSIDLHRGSNTEAFF. The CDR3 DNA reads as TGTGCCAGTAGTATAGATCTTCACAGGGGATCGAACACTGAAGCTTTCTTT. The entire variable domain, with the rest obtained from reference TRBV19 and TRBJ1-1, is as follows: DGGITQSPKYLFRKEGQNVTLSCEQNLNHDAMYWYRQDPGQGLRLIYYSQIVNDFQKGDIAEGYSVSREKKESFPLTVTSAQKNPTAFYLCASSIDLHRGSNTEAFFGQGTRLTVV.

This clone showed up just a few times. The chain is built from TRBV7-2 and TRBJ2-7; TRBD2 matches 8 bases. Germline CDR1 and CDR2: SGHTA and FQGNSA. This CDR3 is 14 amino acids long. Trimming removed 3 bases from V and 7 bases from J; junction bases left unmatched: 8. The CDR3 sequence is CASSFQRGLGEQYF. CDR3 sequence (DNA): TGTGCCAGCAGCTTCCAGCGGGGGCTCGGGGAGCAGTACTTC.

This clone was seen a single time. V usage is TRBV5-1 and J usage is TRBJ2-2; unclear D gene. Germline loops: CDR1 SGHRS, CDR2 YFSETQ. V lost 2 bases, J lost 2 bases, and 10 bases lay in between. The CDR3 has 15 residues. CDR3 protein: CASSLRDFNTGELFF. CDR3 sequence (DNA): TGCGCCAGCAGCTTAAGAGACTTCAACACCGGGGAGCTGTTTTTT. The full variable domain, completed using reference TRBV5-1 and TRBJ2-2, is KAGVTQTPRYLIKTRGQQVTLSCSPISGHRSVSWYQQTPGQGLQFLFEYFSETQRNKGNFPGRFSGRQFSNSRSEMNVSTLELGDSALYLCASSLRDFNTGELFFGEGSRLTVL.

The chain couples TRBV27 to TRBJ2-2; 8 bases are a match to TRBD2. Trimming cost V 6 bases and J 8 bases; bases outside gene matches: 11. Germline V gene data show CDR1 as MNHEY and CDR2 as SMNVEV (reference sequence). The CDR3 length is 15 residues. CDR3 loop: CASRRSGGPTGELFF. CDR3 DNA sequence: TGTGCCAGCAGGCGCTCGGGGGGGCCGACTGGGGAGCTGTTTTTT.